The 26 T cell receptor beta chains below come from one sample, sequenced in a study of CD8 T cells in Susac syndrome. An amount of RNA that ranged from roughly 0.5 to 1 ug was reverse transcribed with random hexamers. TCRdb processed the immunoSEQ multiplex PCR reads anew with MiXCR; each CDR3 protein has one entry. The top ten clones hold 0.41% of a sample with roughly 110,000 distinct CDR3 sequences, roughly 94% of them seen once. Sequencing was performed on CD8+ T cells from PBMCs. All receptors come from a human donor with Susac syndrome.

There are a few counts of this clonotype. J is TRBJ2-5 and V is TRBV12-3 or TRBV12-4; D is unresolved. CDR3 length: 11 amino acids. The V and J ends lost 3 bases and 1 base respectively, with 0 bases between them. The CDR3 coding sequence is TGTGCCAGCAGTTTCCAAGAGACCCAGTACTTC. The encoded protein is CASSFQETQYF.

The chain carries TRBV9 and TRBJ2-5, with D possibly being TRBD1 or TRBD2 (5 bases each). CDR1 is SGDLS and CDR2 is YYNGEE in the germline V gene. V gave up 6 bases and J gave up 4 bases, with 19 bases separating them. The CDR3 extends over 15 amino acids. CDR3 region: CASTGAGAPSETQYF. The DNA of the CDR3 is TGTGCCAGCACCGGAGCCGGGGCACCTTCAGAGACCCAGTACTTC.

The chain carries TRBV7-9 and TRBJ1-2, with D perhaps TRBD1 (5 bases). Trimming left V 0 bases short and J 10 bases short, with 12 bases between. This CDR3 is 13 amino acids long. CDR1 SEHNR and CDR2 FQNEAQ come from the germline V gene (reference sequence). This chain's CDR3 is CASSLASQGAYTF. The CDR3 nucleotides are TGTGCCAGCAGCTTAGCGTCCCAGGGAGCCTACACCTTC.

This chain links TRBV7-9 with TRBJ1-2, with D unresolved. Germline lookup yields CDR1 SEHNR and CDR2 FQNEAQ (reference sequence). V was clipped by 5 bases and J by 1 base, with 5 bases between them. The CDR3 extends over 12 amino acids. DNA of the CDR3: TGTGCCAGCAGCGGCCATAACTATGGCTACACCTTC. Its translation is CASSGHNYGYTF.

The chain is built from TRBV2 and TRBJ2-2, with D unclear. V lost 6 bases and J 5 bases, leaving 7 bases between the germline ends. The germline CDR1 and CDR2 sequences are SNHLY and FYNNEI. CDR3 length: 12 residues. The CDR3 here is CASRQLTGELFF. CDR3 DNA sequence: TGTGCCAGCAGGCAGTTAACCGGGGAGCTGTTTTTT.

The CDR3 reads CSAWGEYGYTF. The DNA for the CDR3 is TGCAGTGCCTGGGGGGAGTATGGCTACACCTTC. J is TRBJ1-2 and V is TRBV20-1, with D perhaps TRBD1 (5 bases). Per germline, CDR1 DFQATT and CDR2 SNEGSKA (reference sequence). The CDR3 is 11 residues long. Trimming shortened V by 6 bases and J by 5 bases, and 10 bases separated the two germline ends.

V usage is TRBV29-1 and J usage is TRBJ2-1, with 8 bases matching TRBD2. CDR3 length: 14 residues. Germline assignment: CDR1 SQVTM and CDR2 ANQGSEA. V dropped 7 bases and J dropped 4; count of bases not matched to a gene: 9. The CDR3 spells CSASTSVRYNEQFF. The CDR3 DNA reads TGCAGCGCTTCGACTAGCGTAAGGTACAATGAGCAGTTCTTC.

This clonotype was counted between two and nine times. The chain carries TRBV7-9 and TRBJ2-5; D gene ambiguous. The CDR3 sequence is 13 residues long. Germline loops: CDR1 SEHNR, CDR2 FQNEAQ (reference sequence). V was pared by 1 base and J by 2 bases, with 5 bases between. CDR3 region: CASSLGHQETQYF. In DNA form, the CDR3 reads TGTGCCAGCAGCTTAGGACATCAAGAGACCCAGTACTTC.

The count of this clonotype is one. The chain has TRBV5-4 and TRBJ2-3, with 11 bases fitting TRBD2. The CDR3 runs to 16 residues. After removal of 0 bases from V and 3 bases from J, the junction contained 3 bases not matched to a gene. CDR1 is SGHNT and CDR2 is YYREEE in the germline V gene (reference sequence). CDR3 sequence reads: CASSLGLAGYTDTQYF. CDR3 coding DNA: TGTGCCAGCAGCTTGGGACTAGCGGGGTATACAGATACGCAGTATTTT. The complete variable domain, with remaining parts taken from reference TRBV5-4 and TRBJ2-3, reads ETGVTQSPTHLIKTRGQQVTLRCSSQSGHNTVSWYQQALGQGPQFIFQYYREEENGRGNFPPRFSGLQFPNYSSELNVNALELDDSALYLCASSLGLAGYTDTQYFGPGTRLTVL.

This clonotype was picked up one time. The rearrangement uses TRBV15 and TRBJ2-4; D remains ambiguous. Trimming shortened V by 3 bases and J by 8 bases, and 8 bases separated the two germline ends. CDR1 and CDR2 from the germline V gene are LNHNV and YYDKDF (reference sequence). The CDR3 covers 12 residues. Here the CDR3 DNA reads TGTGCCACCAGCAGGGATCTTGACATTCAGTACTTC. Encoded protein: CATSRDLDIQYF. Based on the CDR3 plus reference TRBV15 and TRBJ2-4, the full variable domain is DAMVIQNPRYQVTQFGKPVTLSCSQTLNHNVMYWYQQKSSQAPKLLFHYYDKDFNNEADTPDNFQSRRPNTSFCFLDIRSPGLGDTAMYLCATSRDLDIQYFGAGTRLSVL.

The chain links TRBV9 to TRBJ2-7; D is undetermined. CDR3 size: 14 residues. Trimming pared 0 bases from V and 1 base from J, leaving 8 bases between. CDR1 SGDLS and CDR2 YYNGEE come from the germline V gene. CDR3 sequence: CASSVGGNSYEQYF. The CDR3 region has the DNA TGTGCCAGCAGCGTAGGTGGCAATTCCTACGAGCAGTACTTC.

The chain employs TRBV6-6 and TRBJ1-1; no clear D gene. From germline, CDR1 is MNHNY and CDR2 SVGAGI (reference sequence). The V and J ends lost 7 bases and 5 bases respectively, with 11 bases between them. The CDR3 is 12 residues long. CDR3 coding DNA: TGTGCCAGCAAACACGACGATACTGAAGCTTTCTTT. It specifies CASKHDDTEAFF.

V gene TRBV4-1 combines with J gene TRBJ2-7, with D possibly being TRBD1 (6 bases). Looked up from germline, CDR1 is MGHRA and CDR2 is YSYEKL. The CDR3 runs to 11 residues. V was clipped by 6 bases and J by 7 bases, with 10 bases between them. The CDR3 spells CASSYRGEQYF. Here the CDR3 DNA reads TGCGCCAGCAGTTATAGGGGGGAGCAGTACTTC.

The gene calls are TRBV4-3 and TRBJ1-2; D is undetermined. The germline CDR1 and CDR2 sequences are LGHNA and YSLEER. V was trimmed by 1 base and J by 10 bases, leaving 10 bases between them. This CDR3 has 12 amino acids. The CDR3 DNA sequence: TGCGCCAGCAGCCAAGGGAGGGAGGCCTACACCTTC. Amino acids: CASSQGREAYTF.

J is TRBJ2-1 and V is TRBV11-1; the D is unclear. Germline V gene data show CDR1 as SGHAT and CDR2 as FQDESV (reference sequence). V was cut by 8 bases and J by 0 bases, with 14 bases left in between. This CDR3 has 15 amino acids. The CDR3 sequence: CASQGRLSSYNEQFF. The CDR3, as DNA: TGTGCCAGCCAAGGTAGGCTAAGCTCCTACAATGAGCAGTTCTTC.

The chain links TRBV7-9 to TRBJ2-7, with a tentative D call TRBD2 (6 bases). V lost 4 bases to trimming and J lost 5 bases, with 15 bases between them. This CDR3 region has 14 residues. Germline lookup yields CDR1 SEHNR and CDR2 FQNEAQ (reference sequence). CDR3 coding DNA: TGTGCCAGCAGCTCCCCATGGAGGGACCACGAGCAGTACTTC. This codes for CASSSPWRDHEQYF.

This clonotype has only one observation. The CDR3 here is CASILGELMNTEAFF. The CDR3 DNA reads as TGTGCCAGCATCCTGGGGGAACTCATGAACACTGAAGCTTTCTTT. The chain employs TRBV12-3 or TRBV12-4 and TRBJ1-1; maybe TRBD1 (5 bases). Trimming shortened V by 7 bases and J by 0 bases, and 15 bases separated the two germline ends. The CDR3 loop spans 15 amino acids.

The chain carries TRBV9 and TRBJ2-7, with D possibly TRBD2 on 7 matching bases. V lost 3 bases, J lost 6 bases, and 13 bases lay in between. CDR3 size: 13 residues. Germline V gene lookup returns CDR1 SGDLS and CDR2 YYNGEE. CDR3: CASSAEGGSEQYF. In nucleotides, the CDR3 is TGTGCCAGCAGCGCGGAGGGGGGGAGCGAGCAGTACTTC.

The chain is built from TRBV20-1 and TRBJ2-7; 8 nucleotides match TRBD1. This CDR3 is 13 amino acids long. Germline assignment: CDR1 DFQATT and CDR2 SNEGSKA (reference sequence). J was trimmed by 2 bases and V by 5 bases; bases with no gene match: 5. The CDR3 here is CSAVPGQAYEQYF. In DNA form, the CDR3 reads TGCAGTGCTGTCCCGGGACAGGCCTACGAGCAGTACTTC.

The CDR3 bases are TGTGCCAGCAGCCATGTGCAGGGGGCCTACAATGAGCAGTTCTTC. Protein product: CASSHVQGAYNEQFF. V gene TRBV3-1 combines with J gene TRBJ2-1, with TRBD1 identical over 7 bases. The CDR3 contains 15 residues. V shed 3 bases and J 2 bases; nucleotides not matched to a gene: 4. Germline CDR1 LGHDT, CDR2 YNNKEL (reference sequence).

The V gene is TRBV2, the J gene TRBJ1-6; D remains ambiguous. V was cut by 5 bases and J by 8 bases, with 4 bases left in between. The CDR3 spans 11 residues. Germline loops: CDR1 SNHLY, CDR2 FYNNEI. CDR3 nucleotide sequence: TGTGCCAGCAGTTCGGATTCACCCCTCCACTTT. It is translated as CASSSDSPLHF.

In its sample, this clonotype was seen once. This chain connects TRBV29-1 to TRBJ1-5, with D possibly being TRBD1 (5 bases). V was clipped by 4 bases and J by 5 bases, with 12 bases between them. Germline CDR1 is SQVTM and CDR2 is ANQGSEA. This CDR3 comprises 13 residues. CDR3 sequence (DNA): TGCAGCGTTGCACTCAGGGACGATCAGCCCCAGCATTTT. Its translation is CSVALRDDQPQHF.

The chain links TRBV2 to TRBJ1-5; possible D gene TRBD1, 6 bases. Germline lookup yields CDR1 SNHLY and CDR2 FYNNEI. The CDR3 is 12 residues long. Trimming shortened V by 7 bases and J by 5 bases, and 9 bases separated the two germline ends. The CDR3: CASTGGHQPQHF. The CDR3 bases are TGTGCCAGCACGGGGGGGCATCAGCCCCAGCATTTT.

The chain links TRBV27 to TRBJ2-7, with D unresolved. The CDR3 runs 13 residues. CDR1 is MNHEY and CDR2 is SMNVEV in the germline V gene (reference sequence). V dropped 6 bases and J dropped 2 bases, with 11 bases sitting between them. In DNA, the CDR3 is TGTGCCAGCAGCCGAGGTGTAACCTACGAGCAGTACTTC. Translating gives CASSRGVTYEQYF.

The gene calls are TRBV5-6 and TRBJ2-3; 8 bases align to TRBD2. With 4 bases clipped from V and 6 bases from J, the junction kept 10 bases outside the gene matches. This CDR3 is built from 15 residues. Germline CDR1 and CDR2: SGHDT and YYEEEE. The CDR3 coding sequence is TGTGCCAGCAGCCCCGAGGGAGCGGGGGACGATACGCAGTATTTT. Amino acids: CASSPEGAGDDTQYF.

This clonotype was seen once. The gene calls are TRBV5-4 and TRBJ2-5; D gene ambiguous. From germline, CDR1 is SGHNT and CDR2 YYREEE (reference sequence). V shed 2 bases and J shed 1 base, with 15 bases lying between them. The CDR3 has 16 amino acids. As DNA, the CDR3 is TGTGCCAGCAGCTTCCCCCCCGGGCAGGCCCAAGAGACCCAGTACTTC. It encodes CASSFPPGQAQETQYF.